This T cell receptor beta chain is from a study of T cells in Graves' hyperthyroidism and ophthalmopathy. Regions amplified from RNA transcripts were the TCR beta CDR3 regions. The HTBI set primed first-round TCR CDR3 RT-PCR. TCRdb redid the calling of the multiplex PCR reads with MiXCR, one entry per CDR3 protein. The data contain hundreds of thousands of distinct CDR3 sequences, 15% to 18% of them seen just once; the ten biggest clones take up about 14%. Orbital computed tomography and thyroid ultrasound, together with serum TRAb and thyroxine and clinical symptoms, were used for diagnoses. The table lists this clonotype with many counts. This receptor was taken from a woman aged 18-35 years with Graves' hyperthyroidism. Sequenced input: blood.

The CDR3 nucleotides are TGTGCCAGCAGTGAACAGGGGGCCCTCAATCAGCCCCAGCATTTT. Translated, it gives CASSEQGALNQPQHF. The chain carries TRBV2 and TRBJ1-5; 8 bases are a match to TRBD1. Per germline, CDR1 SNHLY and CDR2 FYNNEI. CDR3 size: 15 residues. Trimming cost V 2 bases and J 3 bases; bases outside gene matches: 3.